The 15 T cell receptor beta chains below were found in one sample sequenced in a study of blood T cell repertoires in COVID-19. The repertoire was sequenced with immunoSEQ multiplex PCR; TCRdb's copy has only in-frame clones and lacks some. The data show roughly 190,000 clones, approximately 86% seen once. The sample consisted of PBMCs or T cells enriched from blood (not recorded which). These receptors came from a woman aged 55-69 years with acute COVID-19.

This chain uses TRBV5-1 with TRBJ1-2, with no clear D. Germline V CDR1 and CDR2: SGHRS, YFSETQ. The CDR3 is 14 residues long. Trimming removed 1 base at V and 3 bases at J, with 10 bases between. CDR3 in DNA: TGCGCCAGCAGCTTGACGGGATTCGACTATGGCTACACCTTC. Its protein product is CASSLTGFDYGYTF.

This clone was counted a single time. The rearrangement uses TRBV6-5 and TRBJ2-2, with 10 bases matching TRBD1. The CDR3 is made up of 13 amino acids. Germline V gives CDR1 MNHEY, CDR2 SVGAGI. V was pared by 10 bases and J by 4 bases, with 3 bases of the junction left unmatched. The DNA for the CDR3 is TGTGCCACCCGGACAGGGGGCACCGGGGAGCTGTTTTTT. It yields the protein CATRTGGTGELFF.

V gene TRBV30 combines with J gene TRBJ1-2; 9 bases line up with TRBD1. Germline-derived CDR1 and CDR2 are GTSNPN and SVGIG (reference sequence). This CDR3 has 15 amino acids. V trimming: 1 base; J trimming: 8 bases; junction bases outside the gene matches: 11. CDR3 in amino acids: CAWSALGGQGDGYTF. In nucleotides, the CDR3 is TGTGCCTGGAGTGCCCTGGGGGGACAGGGAGACGGCTACACCTTC.

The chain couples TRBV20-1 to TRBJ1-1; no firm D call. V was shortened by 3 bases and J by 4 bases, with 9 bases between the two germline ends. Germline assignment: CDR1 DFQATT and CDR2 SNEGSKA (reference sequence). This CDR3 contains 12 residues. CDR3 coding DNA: TGCAGTGCTAGTCAGGCGAGCACTGAAGCTTTCTTT. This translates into CSASQASTEAFF.

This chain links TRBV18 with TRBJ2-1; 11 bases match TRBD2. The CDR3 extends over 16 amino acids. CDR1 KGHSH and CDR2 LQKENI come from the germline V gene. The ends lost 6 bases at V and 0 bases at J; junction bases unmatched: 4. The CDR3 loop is CASSGLAGYSYNEQFF. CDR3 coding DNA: TGTGCCAGCTCCGGACTAGCGGGCTACTCCTACAATGAGCAGTTCTTC.

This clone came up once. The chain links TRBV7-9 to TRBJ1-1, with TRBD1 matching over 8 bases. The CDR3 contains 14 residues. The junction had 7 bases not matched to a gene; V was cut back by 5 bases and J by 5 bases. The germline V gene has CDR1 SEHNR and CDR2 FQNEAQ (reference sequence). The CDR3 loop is CASSRRQGNTEAFF. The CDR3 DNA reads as TGTGCCAGCAGCCGACGACAGGGGAATACTGAAGCTTTCTTT.

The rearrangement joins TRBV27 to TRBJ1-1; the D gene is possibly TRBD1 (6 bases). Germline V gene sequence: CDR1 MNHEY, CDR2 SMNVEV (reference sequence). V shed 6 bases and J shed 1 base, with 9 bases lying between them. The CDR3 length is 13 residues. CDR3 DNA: TGTGCCAGCAGGAAACAGGGGAACACTGAAGCTTTCTTT. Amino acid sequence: CASRKQGNTEAFF.

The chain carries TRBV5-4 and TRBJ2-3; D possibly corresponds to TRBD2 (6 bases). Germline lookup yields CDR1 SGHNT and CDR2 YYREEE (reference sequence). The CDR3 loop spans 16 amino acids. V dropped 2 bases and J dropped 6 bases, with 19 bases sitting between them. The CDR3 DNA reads TGTGCCAGCAGCTTCGACGGGGCGGGAAAAGGGGATACGCAGTATTTT. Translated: CASSFDGAGKGDTQYF. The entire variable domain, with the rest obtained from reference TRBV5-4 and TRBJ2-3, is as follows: ETGVTQSPTHLIKTRGQQVTLRCSSQSGHNTVSWYQQALGQGPQFIFQYYREEENGRGNFPPRFSGLQFPNYSSELNVNALELDDSALYLCASSFDGAGKGDTQYFGPGTRLTVL.

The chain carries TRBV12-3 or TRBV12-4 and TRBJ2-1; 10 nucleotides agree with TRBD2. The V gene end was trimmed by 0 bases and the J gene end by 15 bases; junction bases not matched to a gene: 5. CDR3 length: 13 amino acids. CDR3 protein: CASSLAGLAYLFF. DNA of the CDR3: TGTGCCAGCAGTTTAGCGGGACTAGCGTACTTGTTCTTC.

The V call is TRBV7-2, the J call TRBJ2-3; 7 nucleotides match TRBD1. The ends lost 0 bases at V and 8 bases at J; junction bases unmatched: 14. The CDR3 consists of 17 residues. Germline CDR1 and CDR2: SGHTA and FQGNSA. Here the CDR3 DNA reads TGTGCCAGCAGCTTAGCGGGGAGAAGGGGCAGGGACAGTACGCAGTATTTT. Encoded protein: CASSLAGRRGRDSTQYF.

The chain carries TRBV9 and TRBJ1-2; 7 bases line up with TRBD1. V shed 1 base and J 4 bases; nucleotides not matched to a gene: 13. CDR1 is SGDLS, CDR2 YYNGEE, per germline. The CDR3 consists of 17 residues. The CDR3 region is CASSVTSTPEGAYGYTF. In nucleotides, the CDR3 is TGTGCCAGCAGCGTAACCTCCACCCCGGAGGGGGCCTATGGCTACACCTTC. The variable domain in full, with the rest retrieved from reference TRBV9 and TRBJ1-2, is DSGVTQTPKHLITATGQRVTLRCSPRSGDLSVYWYQQSLDQGLQFLIQYYNGEERAKGNILERFSAQQFPDLHSELNLSSLELGDSALYFCASSVTSTPEGAYGYTFGSGTRLTVV.

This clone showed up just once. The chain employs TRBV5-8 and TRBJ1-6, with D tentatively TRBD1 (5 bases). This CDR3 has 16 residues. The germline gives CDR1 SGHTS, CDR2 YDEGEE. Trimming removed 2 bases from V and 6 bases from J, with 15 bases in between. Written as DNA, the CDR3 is TGTGCCAGCAGCTTCGAGGTCGGGGGTCGTAATTCACCCCTCCACTTT. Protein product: CASSFEVGGRNSPLHF.

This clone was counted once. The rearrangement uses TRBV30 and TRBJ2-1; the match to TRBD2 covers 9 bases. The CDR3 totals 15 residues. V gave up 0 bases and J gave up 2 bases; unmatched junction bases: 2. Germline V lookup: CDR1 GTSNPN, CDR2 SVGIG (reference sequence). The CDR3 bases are TGTGCCTGGAGTGTGGCGGGAGGGCCCTACAATGAGCAGTTCTTC. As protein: CAWSVAGGPYNEQFF.

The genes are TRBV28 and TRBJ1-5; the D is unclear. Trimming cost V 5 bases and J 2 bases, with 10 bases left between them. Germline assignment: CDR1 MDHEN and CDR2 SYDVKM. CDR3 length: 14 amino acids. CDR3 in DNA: TGTGCCAGCAGTGGGCAGGCCGGCAATCAGCCCCAGCATTTT. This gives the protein CASSGQAGNQPQHF.

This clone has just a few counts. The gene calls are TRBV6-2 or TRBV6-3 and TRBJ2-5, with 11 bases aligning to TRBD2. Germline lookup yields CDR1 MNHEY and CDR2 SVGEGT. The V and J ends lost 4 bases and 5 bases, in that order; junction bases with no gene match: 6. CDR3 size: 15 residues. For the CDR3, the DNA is TGTGCCAGCAGTTTGCGACTAGCGGGGTCCGAGACCCAGTACTTC. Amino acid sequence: CASSLRLAGSETQYF.